The 17 T cell receptor beta chains below were found in one sample sequenced in a study of response to subunit inactivated influenza vaccine. TCRdb redid the calling of the RT-PCR reads with MiXCR, one entry per CDR3 protein. The sample yields fewer than 600,000 distinct CDR3 sequences, less than 7.5% seen once. The specimen was PBMCs from blood, collected roughly 24 months after vaccination. All receptors derive from a man aged 45-69 years who received an inactivated influenza vaccine.

V is TRBV2 and J is TRBJ2-1; 10 nucleotides match TRBD1. V lost 8 bases, J lost 1 base, and 8 bases stayed unmatched. Germline V gene data show CDR1 as SNHLY and CDR2 as FYNNEI. This CDR3 contains 16 residues. The CDR3 sequence: CASALTGGISYNEQFF. CDR3 sequence (DNA): TGTGCCAGCGCCCTGACAGGGGGCATTTCCTACAATGAGCAGTTCTTC.

This clonotype was detected many times. The chain carries TRBV4-2 and TRBJ2-3; 11 nucleotides match TRBD2. V was pared by 3 bases and J by 5 bases, with 19 bases of the junction left unmatched. The CDR3 covers 20 residues. CDR1 is LGHNA and CDR2 is YNFKEQ in the germline V gene. The chain's CDR3 is CASSQGALILAGEEIDTQYF. The CDR3 DNA sequence: TGTGCCAGCAGCCAGGGTGCCTTGATACTAGCGGGAGAAGAGATAGATACGCAGTATTTT.

This sequence joins TRBV19 and TRBJ2-2; the D gene could be TRBD1 or TRBD2 (5 bases each). Germline-derived CDR1 and CDR2 are LNHDA and SQIVND (reference sequence). The V gene lost 1 base and the J gene lost 13 bases, with 10 bases spanning the gap. This CDR3 is built from 12 residues. The DNA of the CDR3 is TGTGCCAGTAGTATAGTTGGGGGACGGCTGTTTTTT. Amino acid sequence: CASSIVGGRLFF. The variable domain in full, completed from reference TRBV19 and TRBJ2-2, reads DGGITQSPKYLFRKEGQNVTLSCEQNLNHDAMYWYRQDPGQGLRLIYYSQIVNDFQKGDIAEGYSVSREKKESFPLTVTSAQKNPTAFYLCASSIVGGRLFFGEGSRLTVL.

This clonotype was observed many times. The chain combines TRBV5-1 with TRBJ1-2; possible D gene TRBD1, 5 bases. Germline V CDR1 and CDR2: SGHRS, YFSETQ. The CDR3 runs to 14 residues. With 3 bases removed from V and 5 bases from J, the gap between germline ends came to 14 bases. The CDR3 loop reads CASSWGTLGYGYTF. The CDR3 nucleotides read TGCGCCAGCAGCTGGGGGACCTTAGGTTATGGCTACACCTTC.

V is TRBV30 and J is TRBJ2-1, with a weak D call TRBD1 (5 bases). Per the germline V gene, CDR1 is GTSNPN and CDR2 is SVGIG (reference sequence). This CDR3 has 15 residues. Trimming removed 0 bases at V and 0 bases at J, with 9 bases between. The chain's CDR3 is CAWSVQRGSYNEQFF. The CDR3 nucleotides are TGTGCCTGGAGTGTTCAAAGGGGCTCCTACAATGAGCAGTTCTTC.

There are a few counts of this clonotype. This chain joins TRBV7-3 and TRBJ2-5, with TRBD2 matching over 10 bases. Germline CDR1 is SGHTA and CDR2 is FQGTGA. The CDR3 covers 16 residues. The trim removed 2 bases at V and 2 bases at J, leaving 5 bases unmatched. The CDR3 DNA reads as TGTGCCAGCAGCTTATCTAGCGGGAGAGGGCAAGAGACCCAGTACTTC. Its protein product is CASSLSSGRGQETQYF.

The CDR3: CSARPSTGNEQYF. CDR3 sequence (DNA): TGCAGTGCTAGACCGTCGACAGGGAACGAGCAGTACTTC. The chain joins TRBV20-1 to TRBJ2-7, with 7 bases identical to TRBD1. Trimming took 2 bases from V and 5 from J; bases not matched to a gene: 6. The CDR3 loop spans 13 amino acids. CDR1 is DFQATT, CDR2 SNEGSKA, per germline (reference sequence).

The V call is TRBV5-1, the J call TRBJ2-5; perhaps TRBD1 as D (6 bases). Trimming took off 0 bases at V and 2 bases at J, with 11 bases between the two ends. The V gene's germline CDR1 is SGHRS and CDR2 YFSETQ. The length of the CDR3 is 15 residues. DNA for the CDR3: TGCGCCAGCAGCTTGGCCGACAGGAGGCAAGAGACCCAGTACTTC. Residues: CASSLADRRQETQYF.

The table lists this clonotype with many counts. V is TRBV7-2 and J is TRBJ1-1, with D possibly being TRBD1 (5 bases). Trimming cost V 5 bases and J 13 bases, with 17 bases left between them. This CDR3 comprises 12 residues. Germline V gives CDR1 SGHTA, CDR2 FQGNSA. CDR3 DNA sequence: TGTGCCAGCAGCCCCCCCGGCAGGGTCGTTTTCTTT. Protein product: CASSPPGRVVFF.

The gene calls are TRBV7-9 and TRBJ1-2; perhaps TRBD1 as D (6 bases). From germline, CDR1 is SEHNR and CDR2 FQNEAQ (reference sequence). V was trimmed by 3 bases and J by 3 bases, leaving 11 bases between them. This CDR3 contains 14 residues. The CDR3: CASSFDGGHYGYTF. The CDR3 region has the DNA TGTGCCAGCAGCTTTGACGGGGGGCACTATGGCTACACCTTC.

Notes on this clonotype: A read error may produce the germline difference seen at one junction end. CDR3 nucleotides: TGTGCCAGCAGCTTAGCGCGGGGCTACGAGCAGTGCTTC. Protein product: CASSLARGYEQCF. The chain links TRBV11-2 to TRBJ2-7; D may be TRBD2 (6 bases). The V gene's germline CDR1 is SGHAT and CDR2 FQNNGV. This CDR3 region has 13 residues.

This clonotype was counted at least ten times. This chain links TRBV20-1 with TRBJ2-2; 7 bases are shared with TRBD1. Germline assignment: CDR1 DFQATT and CDR2 SNEGSKA (reference sequence). The CDR3 is made up of 14 amino acids. Trimming at V came to 3 bases and at J to 6 bases, leaving 7 bases not matched to a gene. The CDR3 loop reads CSAREGGRAGELFF. Written as DNA, the CDR3 is TGCAGTGCTAGGGAAGGGGGCCGCGCCGGGGAGCTGTTTTTT.

The genes are TRBV28 and TRBJ1-4; 7 nucleotides align to TRBD1. J gave up 0 bases and V 2 bases, and 3 bases lay outside the gene matches. The CDR3 totals 16 residues. CDR1 and CDR2 from the germline V gene are MDHEN and SYDVKM. CDR3 sequence: CASSLTGTATNEKLFF. The CDR3 coding sequence is TGTGCCAGCAGTTTAACCGGGACAGCAACTAATGAAAAACTGTTTTTT.

This clonotype occurred a few times. The V call is TRBV20-1, the J call TRBJ2-7; TRBD1 matches 8 bases. Germline lookup yields CDR1 DFQATT and CDR2 SNEGSKA (reference sequence). V was clipped by 4 bases and J by 1 base; unmatched bases: 3. The CDR3 is 13 residues long. The CDR3 DNA reads as TGCAGTGCTACCGACAGGGGTTCCTACGAGCAGTACTTC. Its translation: CSATDRGSYEQYF.

This clonotype was found many times. The chain links TRBV20-1 to TRBJ2-7, with D uncertain. The CDR3 consists of 12 residues. Germline V CDR1 and CDR2: DFQATT, SNEGSKA (reference sequence). V was cut by 1 base and J by 8 bases, with 12 bases left in between. CDR3 nucleotides: TGCAGTGCTAGAGTACCGGCCGCACAGCAGTACTTC. Protein sequence: CSARVPAAQQYF.

The chain combines TRBV4-3 with TRBJ2-1, with 7 bases that match TRBD2. The CDR3 is 16 amino acids. J gave up 8 bases and V 3 bases, and 13 bases lay outside the gene matches. The germline V gene has CDR1 LGHNA and CDR2 YSLEER. CDR3 sequence (DNA): TGCGCCAGCAGCCAGATTACTAGCGACAAAAGCCATGAGCAGTTCTTC. Translating it yields CASSQITSDKSHEQFF.

This clonotype was picked up many times. The V call is TRBV7-2, the J call TRBJ2-1; TRBD2 agrees at 10 bases. CDR3 size: 14 residues. J lost 11 bases, V lost 0 bases, and 4 bases had no gene match. The V gene's germline CDR1 is SGHTA and CDR2 FQGNSA. As DNA, the CDR3 is TGTGCCAGCAGCTTAGCTTCTAGCGGGGGCCAGCAGTTCTTC. Its translation: CASSLASSGGQQFF.